Below, 21 T cell receptor beta chains from the same sample are listed, as sequenced in a study of blood T cell repertoires in COVID-19. Assay used: immunoSEQ multiplex PCR; TCRdb lists only in-frame clones, some missing. Found here are 350,000 or so clones, over 85% of them singletons; the top ten hold approximately 4.1%. The specimen was peripheral blood. These receptor sequences come from a woman in her sixties or seventies with COVID-19, enrolled during active disease.

This chain links TRBV5-8 with TRBJ1-5; D is unclear. The CDR3 is made up of 13 amino acids. Trimming stripped 2 bases from V and 4 bases from J, with 7 bases between. Germline V gene sequence: CDR1 SGHTS, CDR2 YDEGEE. CDR3 bases: TGTGCCAGCAGCTTTGGAGGGAATCAGCCCCAGCATTTT. It codes for CASSFGGNQPQHF.

The CDR3 loop reads CAWKGTGGIAEAFF. CDR3 DNA: TGTGCCTGGAAGGGGACAGGGGGCATCGCTGAAGCTTTCTTT. The rearrangement joins TRBV30 to TRBJ1-1, with 12 bases matching TRBD1. Trimming at V came to 4 bases and at J to 6 bases, leaving 6 bases not matched to a gene. The CDR3 runs to 14 residues. Germline CDR1 and CDR2: GTSNPN and SVGIG (reference sequence). The full variable domain, rest sourced from reference TRBV30 and TRBJ1-1, is SQTIHQWPATLVQPVGSPLSLECTVEGTSNPNLYWYRQAAGRGLQLLFYSVGIGQISSEVPQNLSASRPQDRQFILSSKKLLLSDSGFYLCAWKGTGGIAEAFFGQGTRLTVV.

The CDR3 coding sequence is TGCGCCAGCAGCTCGACTAGCGGGGGTGCAGATACGCAGTATTTT. It translates to CASSSTSGGADTQYF. The chain links TRBV5-1 to TRBJ2-3, with TRBD2 matching over 12 bases. V dropped 3 bases and J dropped 4; count of bases not matched to a gene: 3. Germline-derived CDR1 and CDR2 are SGHRS and YFSETQ. This CDR3 is built from 15 residues.

This clone came up a few times. CDR3 amino acids: CASRLQGVNTGELFF. In DNA form, the CDR3 reads TGTGCCAGCAGGTTACAGGGGGTGAACACCGGGGAGCTGTTTTTT. The rearrangement uses TRBV2 and TRBJ2-2, with 8 positions matching TRBD1. V lost 6 bases, J lost 1 base, and 4 bases stayed unmatched. Germline V gives CDR1 SNHLY, CDR2 FYNNEI. CDR3 length: 15 amino acids.

The chain joins TRBV12-5 to TRBJ2-1; 8 nucleotides line up with TRBD1. Germline CDR1 reads LGHNT; CDR2 reads FRNRAP. The CDR3 is made up of 16 amino acids. With V trimmed by 0 bases and J by 6 bases, 7 bases remained unmatched. CDR3 coding DNA: TGTGCTAGTGGTTTGGTACTCGGTCAGGGGGCCAATGAGCAGTTCTTC. Translating gives CASGLVLGQGANEQFF.

In DNA form, the CDR3 reads TGTGCCAGCAGCTTAGTCGCGGGGGGGCCCGAGACCCAGTACTTC. It encodes CASSLVAGGPETQYF. This chain links TRBV7-2 with TRBJ2-5, with 9 bases that match TRBD2. V was clipped by 1 base and J by 5 bases; unmatched bases: 5. CDR1 and CDR2 (germline): SGHTA, FQGNSA. This CDR3 is built from 15 residues.

The chain combines TRBV2 with TRBJ1-5, with D possibly being TRBD1 (6 bases). Between the trimmed V and J ends, which lost 7 bases and 0 bases, there was a span of 13 bases. In germline, CDR1 is SNHLY, CDR2 FYNNEI. The length of the CDR3 is 15 residues. The CDR3 nucleotides are TGTGCCAGCACACGGGACAACGATAGCAATCAGCCCCAGCATTTT. Protein: CASTRDNDSNQPQHF.

CDR3 residues: CASRRRLAELTDTQYF. CDR3 nucleotide sequence: TGTGCCAGTAGAAGGCGACTAGCAGAACTCACAGATACGCAGTATTTT. The J gene is TRBJ2-3, the V gene TRBV19, with 7 bases matching TRBD2. The CDR3 length is 16 residues. Per the germline V gene, CDR1 is LNHDA and CDR2 is SQIVND (reference sequence). Trimming took 6 bases from V and 2 from J; bases not matched to a gene: 11. Looking up the rest from reference TRBV19 and TRBJ2-3 gives the full variable domain: DGGITQSPKYLFRKEGQNVTLSCEQNLNHDAMYWYRQDPGQGLRLIYYSQIVNDFQKGDIAEGYSVSREKKESFPLTVTSAQKNPTAFYLCASRRRLAELTDTQYFGPGTRLTVL.

V usage is TRBV7-2 and J usage is TRBJ1-2; 8 nucleotides match TRBD1. The length of the CDR3 is 14 residues. V gave up 4 bases and J gave up 7 bases; unmatched junction bases: 8. Germline CDR1 SGHTA, CDR2 FQGNSA. CDR3: CASSYRQGTSGYTF. CDR3 nucleotides: TGTGCCAGCAGCTACCGACAGGGGACGTCTGGCTACACCTTC.

Remarks on this clone: The germline gene is not matched at one end of the junction; a read error may be the cause. CDR3 protein: CASSQGDRGSGCLF. CDR3 nucleotides: TGTGCCAGCAGCCAAGGTGACAGGGGGTCCGGATGTTTATTT. The genes are TRBV3-1 (or the pseudogene TRBV3-2) and TRBJ1-1; the match to TRBD1 covers 9 bases. Germline-derived CDR1 and CDR2 are LGHDT and YNNKEL (reference sequence). This CDR3 is built from 14 residues.

This chain joins TRBV6-1 and TRBJ2-7; 7 bases match TRBD1. The CDR3 spans 15 residues. Trimming cost V 1 base and J 2 bases; bases outside gene matches: 5. CDR1 and CDR2 from the germline V gene are MNHNS and SASEGT. CDR3 DNA sequence: TGTGCCAGCAGTGAAGATTGGGACAGAACCTACGAGCAGTACTTC. Its translation: CASSEDWDRTYEQYF.

The genes are TRBV28 and TRBJ1-4, with 11 bases that match TRBD1. Germline assignment: CDR1 MDHEN and CDR2 SYDVKM. J gave up 8 bases and V 8 bases, and 10 bases lay outside the gene matches. The CDR3 is made up of 15 amino acids. The CDR3 here is CASGTGGSYWEKLFF. The CDR3 DNA reads TGTGCCAGCGGGACAGGGGGAAGTTACTGGGAAAAACTGTTTTTT. Using reference TRBV28 and TRBJ1-4 for the parts outside the CDR3, the full variable domain is DVKVTQSSRYLVKRTGEKVFLECVQDMDHENMFWYRQDPGLGLRLIYFSYDVKMKEKGDIPEGYSVSREKKERFSLILESASTNQTSMYLCASGTGGSYWEKLFFGSGTQLSVL.

The J gene is TRBJ2-7, the V gene TRBV6-2 or TRBV6-3; D perhaps matches TRBD2 (6 bases). Germline loops: CDR1 MNHEY, CDR2 SVGEGT. The CDR3 has 15 amino acids. V was shortened by 5 bases and J by 2 bases, with 16 bases between the two germline ends. The CDR3 sequence is CASSRGSGFPYEQYF. The DNA for the CDR3 is TGTGCCAGCAGTCGGGGGTCGGGGTTCCCCTACGAGCAGTACTTC.

V usage is TRBV18 and J usage is TRBJ1-4; 7 bases are shared with TRBD1. Germline V CDR1 and CDR2: KGHSH, LQKENI. The CDR3 loop spans 14 amino acids. J lost 2 bases, V lost 9 bases, and 6 bases had no gene match. CDR3 nucleotide sequence: TGTGCCAGGACCACAGGGGATACTAATGAAAAACTGTTTTTT. This translates into CARTTGDTNEKLFF.

V gene TRBV5-4 combines with J gene TRBJ1-5, with 7 bases identical to TRBD1. The CDR3 runs to 15 residues. With V trimmed by 0 bases and J by 4 bases, 4 bases remained unmatched. CDR1 is SGHNT, CDR2 YYREEE, per germline (reference sequence). CDR3 DNA: TGTGCCAGCAGCTTGGACAGGGGTTGGAATCAGCCCCAGCATTTT. Residues: CASSLDRGWNQPQHF.

The V call is TRBV2, the J call TRBJ2-6, with 8 bases aligning to TRBD2. V lost 8 bases and J lost 4; bases outside the gene matches: 4. The germline CDR1 and CDR2 sequences are SNHLY and FYNNEI. The CDR3 covers 14 residues. CDR3 bases: TGTGCCAGCGGATTAGCGGGGGGGGCCAACGTCCTGACTTTC. Amino acid sequence: CASGLAGGANVLTF.

The chain couples TRBV5-1 to TRBJ1-2; 7 bases fit TRBD1. Germline CDR1 reads SGHRS; CDR2 reads YFSETQ. Unmatched junction bases numbered 2, after V lost 4 bases and J lost 2 bases. This CDR3 has 13 amino acids. The CDR3 sequence is CASSTDRNYGYTF. The DNA of the CDR3 is TGCGCCAGCAGCACGGACAGGAACTATGGCTACACCTTC. Combining the CDR3 with reference TRBV5-1 and TRBJ1-2 gives the whole variable domain KAGVTQTPRYLIKTRGQQVTLSCSPISGHRSVSWYQQTPGQGLQFLFEYFSETQRNKGNFPGRFSGRQFSNSRSEMNVSTLELGDSALYLCASSTDRNYGYTFGSGTRLTVV.

The chain combines TRBV7-3 with TRBJ1-1; TRBD1 aligns across 9 bases. The germline V gene encodes CDR1 SGHTA and CDR2 FQGTGA. The CDR3 sequence is 15 residues long. V lost 2 bases, J lost 5 bases, and 6 bases stayed unmatched. The CDR3: CASSLFGQGRTEAFF. The CDR3 region has the DNA TGTGCCAGCAGCTTATTCGGACAGGGGAGGACTGAAGCTTTCTTT.

The chain carries TRBV7-9 and TRBJ1-1; D is undetermined. The CDR3 spans 16 residues. Germline assignment: CDR1 SEHNR and CDR2 FQNEAQ (reference sequence). The V gene lost 1 base and the J gene lost 4 bases, with 16 bases spanning the gap. This chain's CDR3 is CASSLGAGRGITEAFF. Here the CDR3 DNA reads TGTGCCAGCAGCTTAGGGGCGGGCCGAGGGATCACTGAAGCTTTCTTT.

This chain joins TRBV3-1 (or the pseudogene TRBV3-2) and TRBJ2-5; D not resolved. CDR3 length: 15 residues. V was pared by 1 base and J by 5 bases, with 14 bases between. CDR1 and CDR2 from the germline V gene are LGHDT and YNNKEL (reference sequence). CDR3 DNA sequence: TGTGCCAGCAGCCAAGGGGCCCGCCCGAGTGAGACCCAGTACTTC. This encodes CASSQGARPSETQYF.

The CDR3 sequence is CASSPWTGNTGELFF. The CDR3 DNA reads TGTGCCAGCAGTCCCTGGACAGGGAACACCGGGGAGCTGTTTTTT. The V gene is TRBV28, the J gene TRBJ2-2; 7 bases match TRBD1. After removal of 5 bases from V and 1 base from J, the junction contained 4 bases not matched to a gene. Germline V gene sequence: CDR1 MDHEN, CDR2 SYDVKM. The CDR3 length is 15 residues. The full variable domain, with the rest looked up from reference TRBV28 and TRBJ2-2, is DVKVTQSSRYLVKRTGEKVFLECVQDMDHENMFWYRQDPGLGLRLIYFSYDVKMKEKGDIPEGYSVSREKKERFSLILESASTNQTSMYLCASSPWTGNTGELFFGEGSRLTVL.